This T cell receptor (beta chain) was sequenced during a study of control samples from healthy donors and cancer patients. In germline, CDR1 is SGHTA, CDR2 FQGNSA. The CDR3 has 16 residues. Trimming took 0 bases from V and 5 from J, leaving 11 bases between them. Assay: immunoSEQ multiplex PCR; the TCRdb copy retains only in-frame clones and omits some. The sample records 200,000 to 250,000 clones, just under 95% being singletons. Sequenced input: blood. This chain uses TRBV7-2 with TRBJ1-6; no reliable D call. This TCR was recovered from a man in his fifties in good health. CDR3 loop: CASSLAGTRDNSPLHF. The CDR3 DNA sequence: TGTGCCAGCAGCTTAGCGGGAACACGGGATAATTCACCCCTCCACTTT.